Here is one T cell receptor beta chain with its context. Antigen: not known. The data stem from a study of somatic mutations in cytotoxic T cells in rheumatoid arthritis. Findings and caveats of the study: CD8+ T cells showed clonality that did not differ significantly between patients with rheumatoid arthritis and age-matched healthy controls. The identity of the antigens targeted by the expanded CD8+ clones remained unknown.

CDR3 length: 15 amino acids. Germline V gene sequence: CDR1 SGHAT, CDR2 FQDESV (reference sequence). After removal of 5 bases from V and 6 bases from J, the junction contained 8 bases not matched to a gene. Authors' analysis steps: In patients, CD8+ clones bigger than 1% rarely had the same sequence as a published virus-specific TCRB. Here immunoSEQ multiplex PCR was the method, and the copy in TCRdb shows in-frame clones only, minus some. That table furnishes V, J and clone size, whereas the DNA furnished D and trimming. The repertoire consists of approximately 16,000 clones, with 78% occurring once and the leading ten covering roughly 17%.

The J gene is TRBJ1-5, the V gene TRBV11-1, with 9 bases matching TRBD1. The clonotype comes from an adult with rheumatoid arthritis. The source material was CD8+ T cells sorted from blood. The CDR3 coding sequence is TGTGCCAGCAGCCCCGGAGGGACAGGGTTTCAGCCCCAGCATTTT. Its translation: CASSPGGTGFQPQHF.